The T cell receptor beta chain described here comes from a study of T cell changes during pregnancy in multiple sclerosis. CDR1 and CDR2 from the germline V gene are SNHLY and FYNNEI. The CDR3 has 15 amino acids. With 6 bases clipped from V and 1 base from J, the junction kept 5 bases outside the gene matches. The method was immunoSEQ multiplex PCR; TCRdb's version includes in-frame clones alone and lacks a portion of them. Here the sample spans about 110,000 clones, 85% to 95% being singletons. This specimen was peripheral blood, taken after pregnancy. The rearrangement uses TRBV2 and TRBJ2-2; 7 bases are shared with TRBD1. This receptor was obtained from a female donor with multiple sclerosis, enrolled in a pregnancy study. The CDR3 DNA follows: TGTGCCAGCAGCTTAGGACAGGAGAACACCGGGGAGCTGTTTTTT. Its protein is CASSLGQENTGELFF.